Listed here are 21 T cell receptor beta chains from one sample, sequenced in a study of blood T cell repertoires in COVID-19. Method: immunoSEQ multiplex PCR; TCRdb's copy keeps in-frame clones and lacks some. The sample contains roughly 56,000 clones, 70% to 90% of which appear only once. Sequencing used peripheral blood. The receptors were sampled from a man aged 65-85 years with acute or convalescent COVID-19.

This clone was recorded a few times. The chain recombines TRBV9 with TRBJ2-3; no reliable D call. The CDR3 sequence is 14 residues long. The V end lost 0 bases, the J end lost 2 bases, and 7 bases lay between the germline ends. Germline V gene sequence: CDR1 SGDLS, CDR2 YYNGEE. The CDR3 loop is CASSVGPSTDTQYF. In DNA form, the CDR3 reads TGTGCCAGCAGCGTAGGGCCCTCCACAGATACGCAGTATTTT.

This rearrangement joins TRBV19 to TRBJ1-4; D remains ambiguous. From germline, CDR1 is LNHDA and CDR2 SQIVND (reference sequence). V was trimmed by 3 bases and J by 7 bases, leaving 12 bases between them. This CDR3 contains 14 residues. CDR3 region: CASSITGISEKLFF. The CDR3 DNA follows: TGTGCCAGTAGTATCACCGGGATTTCTGAAAAACTGTTTTTT. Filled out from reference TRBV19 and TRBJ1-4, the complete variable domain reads DGGITQSPKYLFRKEGQNVTLSCEQNLNHDAMYWYRQDPGQGLRLIYYSQIVNDFQKGDIAEGYSVSREKKESFPLTVTSAQKNPTAFYLCASSITGISEKLFFGSGTQLSVL.

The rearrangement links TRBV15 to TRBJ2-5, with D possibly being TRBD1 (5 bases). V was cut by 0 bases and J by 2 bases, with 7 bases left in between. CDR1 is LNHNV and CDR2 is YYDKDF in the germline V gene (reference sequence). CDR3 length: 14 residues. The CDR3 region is CATSRDQGQETQYF. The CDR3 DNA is TGTGCCACCAGCAGAGATCAGGGACAAGAGACCCAGTACTTC.

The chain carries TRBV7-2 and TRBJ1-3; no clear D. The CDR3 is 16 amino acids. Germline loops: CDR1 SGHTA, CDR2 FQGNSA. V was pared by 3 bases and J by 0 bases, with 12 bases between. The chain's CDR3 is CASSFQSSSSGNTIYF. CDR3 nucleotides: TGTGCCAGCAGCTTCCAGTCGTCCAGCTCTGGAAACACCATATATTTT.

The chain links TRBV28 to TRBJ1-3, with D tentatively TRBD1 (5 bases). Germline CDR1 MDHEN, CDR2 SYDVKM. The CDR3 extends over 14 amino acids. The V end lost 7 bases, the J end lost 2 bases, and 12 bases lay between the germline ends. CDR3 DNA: TGTGCCAGCAACTCCCAGGGTGCTGGAAACACCATATATTTT. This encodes CASNSQGAGNTIYF.

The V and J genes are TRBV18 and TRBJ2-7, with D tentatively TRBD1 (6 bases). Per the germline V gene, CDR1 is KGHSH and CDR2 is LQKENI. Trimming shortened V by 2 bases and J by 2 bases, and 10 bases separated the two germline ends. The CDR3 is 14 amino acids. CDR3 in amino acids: CASSPGRQAYEQYF. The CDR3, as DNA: TGTGCCAGCTCACCAGGGAGACAGGCCTACGAGCAGTACTTC.

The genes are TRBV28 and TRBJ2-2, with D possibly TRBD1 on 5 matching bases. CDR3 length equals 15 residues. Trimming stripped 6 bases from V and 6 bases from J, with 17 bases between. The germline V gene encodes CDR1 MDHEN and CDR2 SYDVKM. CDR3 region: CASSGLQVLAGELFF. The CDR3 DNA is TGTGCCAGCAGCGGCTTACAGGTTTTAGCCGGGGAGCTGTTTTTT.

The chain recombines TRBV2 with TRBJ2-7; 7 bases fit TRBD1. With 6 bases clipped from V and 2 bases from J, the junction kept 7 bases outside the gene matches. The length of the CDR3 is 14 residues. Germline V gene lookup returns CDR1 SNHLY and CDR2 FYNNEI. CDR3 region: CASRRDSTPYEQYF. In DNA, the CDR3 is TGTGCCAGCAGGAGGGACAGCACCCCCTACGAGCAGTACTTC. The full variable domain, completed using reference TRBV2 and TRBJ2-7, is EPEVTQTPSHQVTQMGQEVILRCVPISNHLYFYWYRQILGQKVEFLVSFYNNEISEKSEIFDDQFSVERPDGSNFTLKIRSTKLEDSAMYFCASRRDSTPYEQYFGPGTRLTVT.

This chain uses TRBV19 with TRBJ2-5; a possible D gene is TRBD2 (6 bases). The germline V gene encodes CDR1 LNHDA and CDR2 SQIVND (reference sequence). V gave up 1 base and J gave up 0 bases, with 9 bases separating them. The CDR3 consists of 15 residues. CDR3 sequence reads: CASSIGGLNQETQYF. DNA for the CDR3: TGTGCCAGTAGTATAGGCGGACTAAACCAAGAGACCCAGTACTTC.

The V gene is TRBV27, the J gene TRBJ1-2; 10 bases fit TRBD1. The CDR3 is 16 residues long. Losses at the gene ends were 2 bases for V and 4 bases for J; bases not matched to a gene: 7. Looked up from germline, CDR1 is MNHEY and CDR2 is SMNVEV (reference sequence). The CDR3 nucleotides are TGTGCCAGCAGTTTACGCTTAGACAGGGGGCCCTATGGCTACACCTTC. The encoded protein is CASSLRLDRGPYGYTF.

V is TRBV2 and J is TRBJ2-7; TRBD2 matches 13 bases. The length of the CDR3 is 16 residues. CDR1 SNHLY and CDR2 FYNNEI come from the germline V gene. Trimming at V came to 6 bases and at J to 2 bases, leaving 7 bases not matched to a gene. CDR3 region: CASRTSGGADTYEQYF. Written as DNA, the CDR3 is TGTGCCAGCAGAACTAGCGGGGGGGCCGATACCTACGAGCAGTACTTC.

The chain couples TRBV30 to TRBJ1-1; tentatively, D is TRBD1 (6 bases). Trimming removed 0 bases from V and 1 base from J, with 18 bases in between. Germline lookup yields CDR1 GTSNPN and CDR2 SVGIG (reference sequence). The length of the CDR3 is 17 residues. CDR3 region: CAWSVLRDTAANTEAFF. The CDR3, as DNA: TGTGCCTGGAGTGTACTTCGGGACACCGCCGCGAACACTGAAGCTTTCTTT.

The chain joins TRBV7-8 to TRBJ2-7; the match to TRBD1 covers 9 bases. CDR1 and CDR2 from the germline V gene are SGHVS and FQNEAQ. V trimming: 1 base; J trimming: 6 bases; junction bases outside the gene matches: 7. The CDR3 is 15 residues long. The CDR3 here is CASSLVGTGFGEQYF. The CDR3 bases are TGTGCCAGCAGCTTAGTCGGGACAGGGTTCGGCGAGCAGTACTTC.

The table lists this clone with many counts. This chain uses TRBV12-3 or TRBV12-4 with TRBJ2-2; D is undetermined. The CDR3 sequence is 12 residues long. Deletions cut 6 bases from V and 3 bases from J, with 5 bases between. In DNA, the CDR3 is TGTGCCAGCAGCTATTACACCGGGGAGCTGTTTTTT. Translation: CASSYYTGELFF.

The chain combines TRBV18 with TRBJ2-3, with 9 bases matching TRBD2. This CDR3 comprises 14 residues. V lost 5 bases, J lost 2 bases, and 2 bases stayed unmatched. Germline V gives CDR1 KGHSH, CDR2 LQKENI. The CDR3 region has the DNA TGTGCCAGCTCAGCTAGCGGGGCCACAGATACGCAGTATTTT. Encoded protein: CASSASGATDTQYF.

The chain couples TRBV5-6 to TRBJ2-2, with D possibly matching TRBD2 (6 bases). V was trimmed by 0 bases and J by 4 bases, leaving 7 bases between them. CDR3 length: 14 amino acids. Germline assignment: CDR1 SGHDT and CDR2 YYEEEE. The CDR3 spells CASSLGRVTGELFF. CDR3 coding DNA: TGTGCCAGCAGCTTGGGGAGGGTCACCGGGGAGCTGTTTTTT.

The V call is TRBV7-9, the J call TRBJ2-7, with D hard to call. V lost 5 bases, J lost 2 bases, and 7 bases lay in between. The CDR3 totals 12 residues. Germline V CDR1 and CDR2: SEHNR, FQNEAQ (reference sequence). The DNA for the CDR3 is TGTGCCAGCAGCAGAGAGACCTACGAGCAGTACTTC. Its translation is CASSRETYEQYF.

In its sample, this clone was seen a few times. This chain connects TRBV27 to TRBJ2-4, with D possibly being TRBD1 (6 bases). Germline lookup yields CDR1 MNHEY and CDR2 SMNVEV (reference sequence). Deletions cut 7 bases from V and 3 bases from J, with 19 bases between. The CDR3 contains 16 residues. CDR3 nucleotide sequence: TGTGCCAGCACCCAATTCGCCGTAGGGGGCAAAAACATTCAGTACTTC. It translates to CASTQFAVGGKNIQYF.

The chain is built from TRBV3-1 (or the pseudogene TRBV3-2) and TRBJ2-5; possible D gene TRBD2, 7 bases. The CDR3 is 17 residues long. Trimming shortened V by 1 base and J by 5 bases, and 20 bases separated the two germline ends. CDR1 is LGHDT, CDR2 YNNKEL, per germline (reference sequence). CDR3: CASSQVSGGGLRETQYF. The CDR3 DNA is TGTGCCAGCAGCCAAGTATCGGGCGGGGGCCTTAGGGAGACCCAGTACTTC.

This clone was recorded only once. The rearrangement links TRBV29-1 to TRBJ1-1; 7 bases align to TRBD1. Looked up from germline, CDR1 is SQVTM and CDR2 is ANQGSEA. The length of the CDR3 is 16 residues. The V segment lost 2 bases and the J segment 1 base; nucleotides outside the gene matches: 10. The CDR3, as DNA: TGCAGCGTTGAAAAAAATAGGGGGCTGGGGAACACTGAAGCTTTCTTT. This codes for CSVEKNRGLGNTEAFF. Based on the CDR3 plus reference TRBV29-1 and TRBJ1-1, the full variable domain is SAVISQKPSRDICQRGTSLTIQCQVDSQVTMMFWYRQQPGQSLTLIATANQGSEATYESGFVIDKFPISRPNLTFSTLTVSNMSPEDSSIYLCSVEKNRGLGNTEAFFGQGTRLTVV.

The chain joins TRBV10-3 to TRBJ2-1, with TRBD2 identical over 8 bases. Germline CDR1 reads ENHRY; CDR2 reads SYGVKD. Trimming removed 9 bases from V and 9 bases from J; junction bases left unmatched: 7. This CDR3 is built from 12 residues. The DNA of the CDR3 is TGTGCCATTCCGGGGGGGCCGGGTGAGCAGTTCTTC. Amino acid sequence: CAIPGGPGEQFF.